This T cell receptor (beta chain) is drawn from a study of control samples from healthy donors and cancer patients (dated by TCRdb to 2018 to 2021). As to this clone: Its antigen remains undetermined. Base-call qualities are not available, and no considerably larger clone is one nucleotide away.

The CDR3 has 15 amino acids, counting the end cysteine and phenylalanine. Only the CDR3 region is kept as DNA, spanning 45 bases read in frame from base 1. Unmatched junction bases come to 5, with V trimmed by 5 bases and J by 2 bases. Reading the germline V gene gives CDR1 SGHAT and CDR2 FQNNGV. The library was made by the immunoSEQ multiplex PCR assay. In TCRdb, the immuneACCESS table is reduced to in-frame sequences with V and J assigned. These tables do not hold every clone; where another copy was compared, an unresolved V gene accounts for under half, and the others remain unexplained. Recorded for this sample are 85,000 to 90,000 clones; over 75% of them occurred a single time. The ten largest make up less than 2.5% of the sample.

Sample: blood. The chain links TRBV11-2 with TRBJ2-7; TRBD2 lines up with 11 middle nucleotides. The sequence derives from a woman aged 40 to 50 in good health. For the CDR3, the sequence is CASSVTSGGPYEQYF. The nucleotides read TGTGCCAGCAGCGTAACTAGCGGGGGCCCCTACGAGCAGTACTTC.